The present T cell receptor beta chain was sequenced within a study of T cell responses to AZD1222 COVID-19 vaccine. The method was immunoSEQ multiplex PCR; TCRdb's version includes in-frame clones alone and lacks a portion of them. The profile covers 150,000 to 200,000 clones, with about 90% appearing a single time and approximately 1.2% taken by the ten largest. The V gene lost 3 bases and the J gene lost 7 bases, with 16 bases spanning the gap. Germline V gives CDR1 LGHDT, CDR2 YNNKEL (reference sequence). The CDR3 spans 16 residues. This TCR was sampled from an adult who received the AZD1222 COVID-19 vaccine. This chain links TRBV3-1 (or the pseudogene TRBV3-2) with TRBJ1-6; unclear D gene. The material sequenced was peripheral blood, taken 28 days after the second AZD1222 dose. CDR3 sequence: CASSHSDRPANSPLHF. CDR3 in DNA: TGTGCCAGCAGCCACTCCGACCGCCCGGCAAATTCACCCCTCCACTTT.